A single sample gave rise to the 27 T cell receptor beta chains below, sequenced in a study of blood T cells in healthy people across ages. The authors ran a second PCR of roughly 6 to 11 cycles using a sample-barcoded 5' primer and a J-beta primer mix. TCRdb ran MiXCR on the 5' RACE reads and lists one entry per CDR3 protein. This repertoire shows more than 700,000 distinct CDR3 sequences, approximately 55% found once; its top ten account for 41%. Sequenced sample: blood. The source is an elderly man in good health.

The chain employs TRBV29-1 and TRBJ1-1; D not certain. V shed 2 bases and J shed 1 base, with 5 bases lying between them. This CDR3 has 12 amino acids. CDR1 and CDR2 from the germline V gene are SQVTM and ANQGSEA. CDR3 nucleotide sequence: TGCAGCGTTGAAAAGGAGAACACTGAAGCTTTCTTT. Its protein is CSVEKENTEAFF.

This clonotype was counted between two and nine times. The chain links TRBV9 to TRBJ2-1; TRBD2 agrees at 8 bases. The CDR3 extends over 17 amino acids. V lost 4 bases and J lost 3; bases outside the gene matches: 12. The germline CDR1 and CDR2 sequences are SGDLS and YYNGEE. CDR3 region: CASSPRGSGRLYNEQFF. The CDR3, as DNA: TGTGCCAGCAGCCCTAGAGGCAGCGGGAGACTCTACAATGAGCAGTTCTTC.

This clonotype was detected a few times. The chain uses TRBV20-1 and TRBJ1-1; TRBD1 is a possible D gene (6 bases). The V end was cut by 4 bases, the J end by 5 bases, with 11 bases between. Per germline, CDR1 DFQATT and CDR2 SNEGSKA (reference sequence). CDR3 length equals 12 residues. CDR3 protein: CSATGVRTEAFF. In nucleotides, the CDR3 is TGCAGTGCTACAGGGGTGAGGACTGAAGCTTTCTTT.

The chain links TRBV6-5 to TRBJ2-4, with TRBD2 identical over 9 bases. Trimming cost V 7 bases and J 13 bases; bases outside gene matches: 17. The CDR3 runs 15 residues. Germline CDR1 is MNHEY and CDR2 is SVGAGI. This CDR3 reads CASKTSGFSYNEQYF. CDR3 DNA: TGTGCCAGCAAAACTAGCGGGTTCTCCTACAATGAGCAGTACTTC.

The gene calls are TRBV6-1 and TRBJ2-6; weak D call: TRBD1 (6 bases). CDR1 MNHNS and CDR2 SASEGT come from the germline V gene. The CDR3 consists of 16 residues. With 5 bases removed from V and 2 bases from J, the gap between germline ends came to 13 bases. CDR3 nucleotides: TGTGCCAGCAGTAGACTCAGGGGCACTGGGGCCAACGTCCTGACTTTC. Translated, it gives CASSRLRGTGANVLTF.

V gene TRBV5-1 combines with J gene TRBJ2-1; the D call may be TRBD1 or TRBD2 (5 bases each). The J call may be mistaken, given a closer DNA end match to TRBJ2-7. There are 16 residues in the CDR3. CDR1 SGHRS and CDR2 YFSETQ come from the germline V gene. Here the CDR3 DNA reads TGCGCCAGCAGCTTGTCGGGGACGCGACTGTCCTACGAGCAGTACTTC. Amino acids: CASSLSGTRLSYEQYF.

The chain combines TRBV7-9 with TRBJ2-6; no firm D call. CDR1 and CDR2 (germline): SEHNR, FQNEAQ (reference sequence). Deletions cut 4 bases from V and 2 bases from J, with 9 bases between. The CDR3 covers 15 residues. CDR3: CASSYQSPGANVLTF. CDR3 DNA: TGTGCCAGCAGCTACCAGAGCCCTGGGGCCAACGTCCTGACTTTC.

The genes are TRBV6-1 and TRBJ1-2; TRBD1 is a possible D gene (5 bases). The V and J ends lost 4 bases and 2 bases respectively, with 14 bases between them. The V gene's germline CDR1 is MNHNS and CDR2 SASEGT. This CDR3 comprises 15 residues. CDR3 amino acids: CASSAVGTVNYGYTF. The CDR3 region has the DNA TGTGCCAGCAGTGCGGTCGGGACGGTGAACTATGGCTACACCTTC.

The rearrangement joins TRBV4-2 to TRBJ2-3; a weak D match, TRBD2 (6 bases). Trimming cost V 0 bases and J 14 bases, with 30 bases left between them. CDR3 length: 18 amino acids. The germline V gene has CDR1 LGHNA and CDR2 YNFKEQ. The CDR3 loop is CASSQEGGTPPWHRYAYF. DNA for the CDR3: TGTGCCAGCAGCCAAGAAGGCGGGACTCCACCGTGGCACAGATACGCGTATTTT.

The rearrangement joins TRBV20-1 to TRBJ2-7; 8 positions match TRBD2. Trimming removed 0 bases from V and 2 bases from J; junction bases left unmatched: 6. Germline loops: CDR1 DFQATT, CDR2 SNEGSKA (reference sequence). The CDR3 covers 15 residues. The CDR3 region is CSARDPSGLAYEQYF. The DNA for the CDR3 is TGCAGTGCTAGAGACCCTTCGGGACTAGCCTACGAGCAGTACTTC.

This chain connects TRBV9 to TRBJ1-2; 8 bases agree with TRBD1. The CDR3 has 15 amino acids. V shed 2 bases and J 7 bases; nucleotides not matched to a gene: 10. In germline, CDR1 is SGDLS, CDR2 YYNGEE. The CDR3 DNA reads as TGTGCCAGCAGCGTCGGGACAGGCGAAGGCGGTGGCTACACCTTC. Its translation: CASSVGTGEGGGYTF.

The chain is built from TRBV3-1 and TRBJ2-7, with D unresolved. The J call may not be correct, given that the DNA end is closer to TRBJ2-5. This CDR3 is built from 15 residues. Germline-derived CDR1 and CDR2 are LGHDT and YNNKEL (reference sequence). The CDR3 reads CASSQGQAVQETQYF. The CDR3 bases are TGTGCCAGCAGCCAAGGCCAGGCCGTTCAAGAGACCCAGTACTTC.

The J gene is TRBJ1-1, the V gene TRBV7-2; D perhaps matches TRBD1 (6 bases). Germline values: CDR1 SGHTA, CDR2 FQGNSA. There are 14 residues in the CDR3. With 5 bases removed from V and 5 bases from J, the gap between germline ends came to 15 bases. DNA of the CDR3: TGTGCCAGCAGCGAGAACAGGGTGTTAACTGAAGCTTTCTTT. Its translation is CASSENRVLTEAFF. Filled out from reference TRBV7-2 and TRBJ1-1, the complete variable domain reads GAGVSQSPSNKVTEKGKDVELRCDPISGHTALYWYRQSLGQGLEFLIYFQGNSAPDKSGLPSDRFSAERTGGSVSTLTIQRTQQEDSAVYLCASSENRVLTEAFFGQGTRLTVV.

As regards this clonotype: Compared with germline, one end of the junction differs, possibly owing to a read error. V usage is TRBV7-3 and J usage is TRBJ1-1; D remains unclear. In germline, CDR1 is SGHTA, CDR2 FQGTGA. This CDR3 is built from 13 residues. This chain's CDR3 is CTSSQPWNTEAFF. The CDR3 DNA reads TGTACCAGCAGCCAGCCATGGAACACTGAAGCTTTCTTT.

This clonotype has a single count. The J gene is TRBJ2-7, the V gene TRBV28; 7 nucleotides align to TRBD2. V shed 4 bases and J 7 bases; nucleotides not matched to a gene: 7. Per germline, CDR1 MDHEN and CDR2 SYDVKM. The CDR3 length is 13 residues. CDR3 region: CASSSGGPREQYF. CDR3 sequence (DNA): TGTGCCAGCAGTTCGGGAGGCCCTAGGGAGCAGTACTTC. Looking up the rest from reference TRBV28 and TRBJ2-7 gives the full variable domain: DVKVTQSSRYLVKRTGEKVFLECVQDMDHENMFWYRQDPGLGLRLIYFSYDVKMKEKGDIPEGYSVSREKKERFSLILESASTNQTSMYLCASSSGGPREQYFGPGTRLTVT.

The rearrangement links TRBV5-1 to TRBJ2-7; weak D call: TRBD1 (7 bases). Trimming removed 3 bases from V and 3 bases from J, with 13 bases in between. The germline V gene encodes CDR1 SGHRS and CDR2 YFSETQ. The CDR3 consists of 14 residues. The CDR3 region is CASSSGGQSYEQYF. Here the CDR3 DNA reads TGCGCCAGCAGCTCCGGGGGACAGAGCTACGAGCAGTACTTC.

The chain employs TRBV24-1 and TRBJ2-1; 10 bases align to TRBD2. J lost 9 bases, V lost 2 bases, and 12 bases had no gene match. The CDR3 totals 17 residues. Germline loops: CDR1 KGHDR, CDR2 SFDVKD. The CDR3 region has the DNA TGTGCCACCAGTGATTGGCCCCCCCCAGCGGGAGGGGGTGAGCAGTTCTTC. It is translated as CATSDWPPPAGGGEQFF.

The V and J genes are TRBV18 and TRBJ2-7, with a tentative D call TRBD1 (5 bases). Trimming removed 3 bases from V and 3 bases from J, with 9 bases in between. Germline assignment: CDR1 KGHSH and CDR2 LQKENI. The CDR3 totals 13 residues. For the CDR3, the DNA is TGTGCCAGCTCACCCCGACAGATCTACGAGCAGTACTTC. It is translated as CASSPRQIYEQYF.

This clonotype was detected only a few times. This chain connects TRBV12-3 or TRBV12-4 to TRBJ2-7, with TRBD2 matching over 10 bases. CDR3 length equals 13 residues. V shed 11 bases, J shed 7 bases, and the junction held 11 bases outside the gene matches. The CDR3 sequence is CAVEREGRNEQYF. DNA of the CDR3: TGTGCCGTTGAGCGGGAGGGCCGGAATGAGCAGTACTTC.

The chain links TRBV9 to TRBJ2-1, with a weak D call TRBD2 (5 bases). The CDR3 length is 14 residues. V was trimmed by 3 bases and J by 3 bases, leaving 10 bases between them. The germline gives CDR1 SGDLS, CDR2 YYNGEE. CDR3 in amino acids: CASSDRGSYNEQFF. CDR3 DNA: TGTGCCAGCAGCGACCGGGGAAGCTACAATGAGCAGTTCTTC.

The genes are TRBV11-1 and TRBJ2-5; D is perhaps TRBD1 (5 bases). This CDR3 has 14 amino acids. Between the trimmed V and J ends, which lost 2 bases and 3 bases, there was a span of 10 bases. In germline, CDR1 is SGHAT, CDR2 FQDESV (reference sequence). CDR3 in amino acids: CASSLREGEETQYF. The CDR3 nucleotides read TGTGCCAGCAGCTTAAGGGAAGGGGAAGAGACCCAGTACTTC.

The J gene is TRBJ2-1, the V gene TRBV10-2, with D tentatively TRBD2 (6 bases). V lost 2 bases to trimming and J lost 0 bases, with 17 bases between them. CDR1 is WSHSY, CDR2 SAAADI, per germline. This CDR3 has 18 amino acids. The CDR3 loop reads CASSETSTTASSYNEQFF. Here the CDR3 DNA reads TGCGCCAGCAGTGAGACTAGCACCACTGCTAGCTCCTACAATGAGCAGTTCTTC.

The chain has TRBV11-3 and TRBJ1-6; no firm D call. This CDR3 spans 13 amino acids. Germline CDR1 and CDR2: SGHNT and YENEEA. V lost 8 bases, J lost 6 bases, and 11 bases lay in between. CDR3 protein: CASSRLINSPLHF. The CDR3 coding sequence is TGTGCCAGCTCAAGGCTTATTAATTCACCCCTCCACTTT.

This chain joins TRBV6-1 and TRBJ1-1, with 7 bases lining up with TRBD1. V shed 0 bases and J 7 bases; nucleotides not matched to a gene: 14. Per germline, CDR1 MNHNS and CDR2 SASEGT. The CDR3 length is 17 residues. CDR3 sequence: CASSEAGLGRGDREAFF. The DNA for the CDR3 is TGTGCCAGCAGTGAAGCGGGTCTGGGCAGGGGGGACCGTGAAGCTTTCTTT.

This clonotype came up once. The chain has TRBV5-1 and TRBJ2-1; 9 bases agree with TRBD2. The CDR3 spans 15 residues. Germline-derived CDR1 and CDR2 are SGHRS and YFSETQ. V dropped 4 bases and J dropped 5; count of bases not matched to a gene: 7. The CDR3 reads CASSTFAGGDNEQFF. The CDR3 nucleotides read TGCGCCAGCAGCACTTTTGCGGGAGGGGACAATGAGCAGTTCTTC.

This rearrangement joins TRBV12-3 or TRBV12-4 to TRBJ1-2; D is uncertain. This CDR3 spans 13 amino acids. The ends were cut back, 5 bases at V and 6 bases at J, with 13 bases in the middle. The CDR3 region has the DNA TGTGCCAGCAGTCCCCGGCTGGGAGATGGCTACACCTTC. Residues: CASSPRLGDGYTF.

The chain is built from TRBV9 and TRBJ2-7; 8 nucleotides agree with TRBD2. The closer fit of TRBJ2-5 to the DNA end suggests the J call may be wrong. CDR3 length: 13 amino acids. CDR1 and CDR2 from the germline V gene are SGDLS and YYNGEE. CDR3 residues: CASSGAGGETQYF. CDR3 nucleotides: TGTGCCAGCAGCGGTGCGGGAGGCGAGACCCAGTACTTC.